The rows below give T cell receptor beta chains drawn from one sample of a study of CD8+ T cells in alopecia areata. Using immunoSEQ multiplex PCR, the repertoire was profiled, and TCRdb retains in-frame clones only, with some absent. There are about 160,000 clones in the sample; about three fifths occur only once, and roughly 0.91% lies in the top ten. The sample consisted of CD4+ T cells sorted from blood, taken at week 4, from a patient treated with tofacitinib. Receptors originate from a human donor with alopecia areata. The CDR3 runs from the conserved cysteine through the conserved F or W. A D gene is named only where the DNA matches it firmly. The size field is filled for only some rows; it gives once, few, many or a size class.

cdr3_nt	cdr3_aa	v_call	d_call	clone_size	j_call
TGTGCCAGCAGTGAAGTAGGTTCAGCGACCCAGTACTTC	CASSEVGSATQYF	TRBV2	NA	NA	TRBJ2-5
TGCGCCAGCAGTCAGCTAACAGGATCCGCGACTGGATCACCCCTCCACTTT	CASSQLTGSATGSPLHF	TRBV23-1	NA	NA	TRBJ1-6
TGTGCCTGGAGACGGGCAGAAAGGGATGGCTACACCTTC	CAWRRAERDGYTF	TRBV30	NA	once	TRBJ1-2
TGCGCCAGCAGCCTCGGGGGCGCGGGAAACATTCAGTACTTC	CASSLGGAGNIQYF	TRBV5-1	NA	few	TRBJ2-4
TGTGCCAGCAGTTTAGGGACAGCCATGGGCGACGAGCAGTACTTC	CASSLGTAMGDEQYF	TRBV27	TRBD1	NA	TRBJ2-7
TGTGCCAGCAGCCTGGAAGGCTCCTATAATTCACCCCTCCACTTT	CASSLEGSYNSPLHF	TRBV11-1	NA	NA	TRBJ1-6
TGTGCCTGGAGTTTAGCGGCAGGGGGAAACAATCAGCCCCAGCATTTT	CAWSLAAGGNNQPQHF	TRBV30	TRBD1	few	TRBJ1-5
TGTGCCAGTAGTTTCCTGGGGGGCACTGAAGCTTTCTTT	CASSFLGGTEAFF	TRBV19	NA	few	TRBJ1-1
TGTGCCAGCAGTCAGAGGGCGACTAATGAAAAACTGTTTTTT	CASSQRATNEKLFF	TRBV6-5	NA	NA	TRBJ1-4
TGCAGCGTTGAAATGGCGGCGGAGACCCAGTACTTC	CSVEMAAETQYF	TRBV29-1	NA	NA	TRBJ2-5
TGTGCCAGCGGGGCTTACAGGGTAAATGAGCAGTTCTTC	CASGAYRVNEQFF	TRBV6-5	NA	NA	TRBJ2-1
TGCGCCAGCAGCTTGGACGGTCACAATGAGCAGTTCTTC	CASSLDGHNEQFF	TRBV5-1	NA	NA	TRBJ2-1
TGCAGCGCGAAATCAACGAACACTGAAGCTTTCTTT	CSAKSTNTEAFF	TRBV29-1	NA	NA	TRBJ1-1
TGCAGCGTTGACCTGGAGGCTGAAGCTTTCTTT	CSVDLEAEAFF	TRBV29-1	NA	few	TRBJ1-1
TGTGCCACCAGTGGAATGTGGCAGGGGGCAGATACGCAGTATTTT	CATSGMWQGADTQYF	TRBV27	TRBD1	NA	TRBJ2-3
TGTGCCAGCAGCCCAATTACAGGGCCTACTAACTATGGCTACACCTTC	CASSPITGPTNYGYTF	TRBV7-2	NA	NA	TRBJ1-2
TGCAGCGTTGGCACTGAAGCTTTCTTT	CSVGTEAFF	TRBV29-1	NA	NA	TRBJ1-1
TGTGCCTGGAGTGTACCCCGAAGGGCGTTCTACGCCGGGGAGCTGTTTTTT	CAWSVPRRAFYAGELFF	TRBV30	NA	NA	TRBJ2-2
TGCAGCGTTGCGGAGGGGGTCGTCAATGAGCAGTTCTTC	CSVAEGVVNEQFF	TRBV29-1	NA	NA	TRBJ2-1
TGTGCCAGCTCACCGGGCCAAACTAGCCTGTACGAGCAGTACTTC	CASSPGQTSLYEQYF	TRBV18	NA	NA	TRBJ2-7
TGTGCCAGCAGCGTAGGACAGGGGAGCCCCTACGAGCAGTACTTC	CASSVGQGSPYEQYF	TRBV9	TRBD1	NA	TRBJ2-7
TGTGCCAGCAGCTTTGGGACTAGCGTCTACGAGCAGTACTTC	CASSFGTSVYEQYF	TRBV11-2	TRBD2	NA	TRBJ2-7
TGTGCCAGCAGGTCCCCTGGGACAGATACGCAGTATTTT	CASRSPGTDTQYF	TRBV6-5	NA	NA	TRBJ2-3
TGTGCCAGCAGCATCTGGAGATCTAGCACAGATACGCAGTATTTT	CASSIWRSSTDTQYF	TRBV7-8	NA	NA	TRBJ2-3
TGTGCCAGCAGCGCAGACGGGGCAGGGGTGAACTATGGCTACACCTTC	CASSADGAGVNYGYTF	TRBV7-2	NA	NA	TRBJ1-2
TGTGCCAGCAGCGTGGGGACGGGGACAAATCAGCCCCAGCATTTT	CASSVGTGTNQPQHF	TRBV9	NA	NA	TRBJ1-5
TGCAGCGTTGTGGGGGGCTTTACAGATACGCAGTATTTT	CSVVGGFTDTQYF	TRBV29-1	NA	few	TRBJ2-3
TGTGCCTGGAGTAGGGGACAGGGGAAGGATCAGCCCCAGCATTTT	CAWSRGQGKDQPQHF	TRBV30	TRBD1	once	TRBJ1-5
TGTGCCAGCAGCGAACAGGTCGGGTATAAACAAGAGACCCAGTACTTC	CASSEQVGYKQETQYF	TRBV2	NA	NA	TRBJ2-5
TGCAGCGTGAACACCGGGGAGCTGTTTTTT	CSVNTGELFF	TRBV29-1	NA	NA	TRBJ2-2
TGTGCCAGCAGACTACAGGGGAGCTCCTACAATGAGCAGTTCTTC	CASRLQGSSYNEQFF	TRBV6-6	TRBD1	few	TRBJ2-1
TGTGCCAGCACGATGCATGGGGAGCTGTTTTTT	CASTMHGELFF	TRBV2	NA	NA	TRBJ2-2
TGTGCCAGCAGTTACGACAGAAACACCGGGGAGCTGTTTTTT	CASSYDRNTGELFF	TRBV6-5	NA	NA	TRBJ2-2
TGTGCCAGCAGCCCAGGGATGCGGCAGGGGAGAGGCTACACCTTC	CASSPGMRQGRGYTF	TRBV7-6	NA	medium-sized	TRBJ1-2
TGCAGCGCCTCCGGGACTAGCAATCGTCGCTACGAGCAGTACTTC	CSASGTSNRRYEQYF	TRBV29-1	TRBD2	NA	TRBJ2-7
TGTGCCAGCAGCGTAGCCGGAAGGGGGACAGCCCAAGAGACCCAGTACTTC	CASSVAGRGTAQETQYF	TRBV9	TRBD1	NA	TRBJ2-5
TGTGCCAGCAGCTTGGTGAACACTGAAGCTTTCTTT	CASSLVNTEAFF	TRBV5-6	NA	few	TRBJ1-1
TGCAGCGCCATCATAGATACGGGGGGCACCTACGAGCAGTACTTC	CSAIIDTGGTYEQYF	TRBV29-1	NA	once	TRBJ2-7